This is a list of T cell receptor beta chains from one sample in a study of CD8 T cells in Susac syndrome. TCRdb recomputed calls from the immunoSEQ multiplex PCR reads with MiXCR, one row per CDR3 protein. The top ten hold approximately 0.11% of the sample, which has approximately 120,000 distinct CDR3 sequences, just under 95% seen once. Sequencing used CD8+ T cells from PBMCs. These receptors were taken from a human donor in good health. Both conserved end residues are part of each CDR3. The D gene is left open where the match is weak. Clone size is not always given. Where it is, it says once, few, many or a class for expanded clones.

v_gene,abundance,j_gene,d_gene,CDR3nt,CDR3aa
TRBV12-5,NA,TRBJ2-2,NA,TGTGCTGCTCCCCCCTCAAACCCGGGAAAGCGGGCCGGGGAGCTGTTTTTT,CAAPPSNPGKRAGELFF
TRBV4-3,NA,TRBJ2-1,NA,TGCGCCAGCAGCCAAGCAGGGGATATCTCCTACAATGAGCAGTTCTTC,CASSQAGDISYNEQFF
TRBV27,NA,TRBJ2-1,NA,TGTGCCAGCAGTCTCCGGGATGCCGAGCAGTTCTTC,CASSLRDAEQFF
TRBV5-6,NA,TRBJ1-5,NA,TGTGCCAGCAGCTTCTATGGGGGCAATCAGCCCCAGCATTTT,CASSFYGGNQPQHF
TRBV9,NA,TRBJ2-1,NA,TGTGCCAGCAGCAGGCAAGCGAAGGGGGAAAATGAGCAGTTCTTC,CASSRQAKGENEQFF
TRBV29-1,NA,TRBJ1-2,NA,TGCAGCGTAGCCGAGGCAGCTAACTATGGCTACACCTTC,CSVAEAANYGYTF
TRBV2,NA,TRBJ1-2,NA,TGTGCCAGCAGTGGGAGCTATGGCTACACCTTC,CASSGSYGYTF
TRBV7-2,few,TRBJ2-7,NA,TGTGCCAGCAGCTTAGCCCCTAGCGCCGCCCACGAGCAGTACTTC,CASSLAPSAAHEQYF
TRBV12-3/TRBV12-4,NA,TRBJ2-7,TRBD1,TGTGCCAGCAGTTTAGAGTTCGGACAGGGAGGAGACGAGCAGTACTTC,CASSLEFGQGGDEQYF
TRBV29-1,NA,TRBJ2-1,TRBD2,TGCAGCGCCTCCCCGGGACTAGCGGTCCCCGGGGGGCAGTTCTTC,CSASPGLAVPGGQFF
TRBV19,NA,TRBJ1-4,TRBD1,TGTGCCAGTAGCTCCCAGGCCGCCAGGGGGTTTGAACTGTTTTTT,CASSSQAARGFELFF
TRBV5-1,NA,TRBJ1-1,NA,TGCGCCAGCAGCTTAACGGGGTGGGACACTGAAGCTTTCTTT,CASSLTGWDTEAFF
TRBV7-2,NA,TRBJ2-5,NA,TGTGCCAGCGGACAAGAGACCCAGTACTTC,CASGQETQYF
TRBV4-2,NA,TRBJ2-1,NA,TGTGCCAGCAGCCAAGACGGCAATGAGCAGTTCTTC,CASSQDGNEQFF
TRBV7-2,NA,TRBJ2-2,NA,TGTGCCAGCAGCGCCGCTCAATACACCGGGGAGCTGTTTTTT,CASSAAQYTGELFF
TRBV7-2,NA,TRBJ2-1,TRBD1,TGTGCCAGCAGCTTCCGGGACAGAAGTAATGAGCAGTTCTTC,CASSFRDRSNEQFF
TRBV18,NA,TRBJ1-1,NA,TGTGCCAGCTCACCAGGCGGGGCTGGGGGTGAAGCTTTCTTT,CASSPGGAGGEAFF
TRBV4-3,few,TRBJ1-1,NA,TGCGCCAGCAGCCAAGGTGCCGCGGGAATCTCTGAAGCTTTCTTT,CASSQGAAGISEAFF
TRBV29-1,NA,TRBJ2-5,NA,TGCAGCGTTGAAGTCGTTGGGGAGACCCAGTACTTC,CSVEVVGETQYF
TRBV5-6,NA,TRBJ2-5,NA,TGTGCCAGCAGCTTTAACAGCATAAGTCAAGAGACCCAGTACTTC,CASSFNSISQETQYF
TRBV6-6,NA,TRBJ2-4,NA,TGTGCCAGCACCTTAGGGACCCCCGGCGTCAACATTCAGTACTTC,CASTLGTPGVNIQYF
TRBV20-1,NA,TRBJ2-5,TRBD1,TGCAGTGCTAAGCCGACGACAGGGGACCAAGAGACCCAGTACTTC,CSAKPTTGDQETQYF
TRBV7-6,NA,TRBJ2-5,NA,TGTGCCAGCAGCTTTTCTCGAGGCGGGGAGACCCAGTACTTC,CASSFSRGGETQYF
TRBV7-3,NA,TRBJ1-6,NA,TGTGCCAGCAGCAGAGGACAGTTTACTTCACCCCTCCACTTT,CASSRGQFTSPLHF
TRBV12-3/TRBV12-4,NA,TRBJ2-3,NA,TGTGCCAGCAGTTTCATCACAGATACGCAGTATTTT,CASSFITDTQYF
TRBV2,NA,TRBJ1-2,NA,TGTGCCAGCACCCCGCGGGGGGAATTCGATGGCTACACCTTC,CASTPRGEFDGYTF
TRBV6-2/TRBV6-3,NA,TRBJ2-7,TRBD1,TGTGCCAGCAGCCTAGGACAGGGTGGCTCCTACGAGCAGTACTTC,CASSLGQGGSYEQYF
TRBV7-2,NA,TRBJ1-4,NA,TGTGCCAGCAGCGGCCAGACAGGACCTAATGAAAAACTGTTTTTT,CASSGQTGPNEKLFF
TRBV20-1,NA,TRBJ1-6,NA,TGCAGTGCTAGAGATCGCGGGACTTCCTCCTATAATTCACCCCTCCACTTT,CSARDRGTSSYNSPLHF
TRBV27,NA,TRBJ2-7,NA,TGTGCCAGCAGTTCAATGGACAGAGGCTACGAGCAGTACTTC,CASSSMDRGYEQYF
TRBV7-8,NA,TRBJ1-1,NA,TGTGCCAGCAGCTTAGATGAGGGGAACACTGAAGCTTTCTTT,CASSLDEGNTEAFF
TRBV27,NA,TRBJ2-7,NA,TGTGCCAGCAGTTTATCTGCAGGGATGCGCGAGCAGTACTTC,CASSLSAGMREQYF
TRBV20-1,NA,TRBJ2-1,NA,TGCAGTGCTAGAGATCTAGGGACTCCGTTTGATGAGCAGTTCTTC,CSARDLGTPFDEQFF
TRBV20-1,NA,TRBJ2-5,NA,TGCAGTGCCCGGTGGTACCAAGAGACCCAGTACTTC,CSARWYQETQYF
TRBV2,NA,TRBJ1-2,TRBD1,TGTGCCAGTACGGGACAGAACTATGGCTACACCTTC,CASTGQNYGYTF